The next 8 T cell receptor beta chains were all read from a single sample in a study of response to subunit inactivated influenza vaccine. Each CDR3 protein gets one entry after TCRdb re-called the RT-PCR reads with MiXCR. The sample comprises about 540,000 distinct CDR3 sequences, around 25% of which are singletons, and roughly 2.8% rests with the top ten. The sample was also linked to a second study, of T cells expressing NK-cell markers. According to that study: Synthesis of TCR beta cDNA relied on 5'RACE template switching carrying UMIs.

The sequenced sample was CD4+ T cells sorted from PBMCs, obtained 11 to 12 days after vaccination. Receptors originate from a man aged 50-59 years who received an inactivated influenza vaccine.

The CDR3, as DNA: TGTGCCAGCACCCGCGTCGGGGGGCATGGCACCGGGGAGCTGTTTTTT. Protein product: CASTRVGGHGTGELFF. The rearrangement links TRBV3-1 to TRBJ2-2; TRBD2 might be the D (7 bases). V was pared by 7 bases and J by 4 bases, with 19 bases between. Germline CDR1 and CDR2: LGHDT and YNNKEL (reference sequence). The CDR3 is 16 amino acids.

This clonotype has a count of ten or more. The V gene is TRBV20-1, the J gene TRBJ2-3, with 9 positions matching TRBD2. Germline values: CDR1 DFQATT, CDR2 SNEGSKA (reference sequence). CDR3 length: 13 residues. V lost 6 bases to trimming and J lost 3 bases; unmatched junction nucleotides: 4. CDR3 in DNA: TGCAGTGCCCGCGGGGGGGGTACAGATACGCAGTATTTT. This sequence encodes CSARGGGTDTQYF.

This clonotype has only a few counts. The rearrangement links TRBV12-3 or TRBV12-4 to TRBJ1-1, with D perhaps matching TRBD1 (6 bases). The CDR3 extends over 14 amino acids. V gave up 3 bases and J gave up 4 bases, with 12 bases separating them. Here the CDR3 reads CASSFKETGTEAFF. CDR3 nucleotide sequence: TGTGCCAGCAGTTTCAAGGAGACAGGCACTGAAGCTTTCTTT.

The CDR3 region has the DNA TGTGCCAGCAGCCAAGACGAGCGAGGAGAGACCCAGTACTTC. This codes for CASSQDERGETQYF. The chain employs TRBV4-2 and TRBJ2-5; D is unclear. The germline V gene has CDR1 LGHNA and CDR2 YNFKEQ. The V end lost 0 bases, the J end lost 4 bases, and 9 bases lay between the germline ends. The CDR3 length is 14 residues.

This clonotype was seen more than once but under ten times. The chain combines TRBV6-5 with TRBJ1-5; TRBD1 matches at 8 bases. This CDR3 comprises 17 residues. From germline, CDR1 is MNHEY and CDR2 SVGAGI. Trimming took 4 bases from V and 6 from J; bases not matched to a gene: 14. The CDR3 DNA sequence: TGTGCCAGCAGTTCAACTGCTCAGGGGGCCCGGAGTCAGCCCCAGCATTTT. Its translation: CASSSTAQGARSQPQHF.

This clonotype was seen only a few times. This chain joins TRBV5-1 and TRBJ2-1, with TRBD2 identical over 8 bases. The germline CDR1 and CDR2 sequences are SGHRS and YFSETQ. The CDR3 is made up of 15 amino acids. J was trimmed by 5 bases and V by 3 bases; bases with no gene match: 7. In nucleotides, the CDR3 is TGCGCCAGCAGCTCGGGACTAGAGGTCGACAATGAGCAGTTCTTC. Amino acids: CASSSGLEVDNEQFF.

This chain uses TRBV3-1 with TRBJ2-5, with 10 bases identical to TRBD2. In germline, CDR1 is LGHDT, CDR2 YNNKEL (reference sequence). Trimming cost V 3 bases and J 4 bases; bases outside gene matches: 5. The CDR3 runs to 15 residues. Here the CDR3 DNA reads TGTGCCAGCAGCCACCTAGCGGGGGTGGGAGAGACCCAGTACTTC. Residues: CASSHLAGVGETQYF.

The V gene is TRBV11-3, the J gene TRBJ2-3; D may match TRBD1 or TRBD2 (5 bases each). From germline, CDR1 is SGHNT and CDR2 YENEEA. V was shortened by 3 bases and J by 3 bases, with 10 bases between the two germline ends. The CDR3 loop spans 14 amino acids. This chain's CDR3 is CASSFRDGTDTQYF. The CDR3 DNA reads TGTGCCAGCAGCTTTCGGGACGGGACAGATACGCAGTATTTT.